These 14 T cell receptor beta chains came from one sample sequenced in a study of CD8+ T cells in alopecia areata. RNA extraction was followed by reverse transcription into cDNA, which acted as the sequencing template. TCRdb keeps only in-frame clones here, not all; method: immunoSEQ multiplex PCR. The table has 100,000 to 150,000 clones, about 50% seen once. The sequencing used CD8+ T cells sorted from blood, collected at week 0. These TCRs come from a human donor with alopecia areata.

This chain links TRBV6-5 with TRBJ2-3; maybe TRBD2 (5 bases). V was clipped by 2 bases and J by 5 bases, with 11 bases between them. The germline V gene encodes CDR1 MNHEY and CDR2 SVGAGI. The CDR3 has 14 residues. The CDR3 region is CASSYGLVGDTQYF. The DNA of the CDR3 is TGTGCCAGCAGTTACGGACTGGTGGGAGATACGCAGTATTTT.

This rearrangement joins TRBV29-1 to TRBJ1-1, with TRBD1 identical over 7 bases. The CDR3 covers 17 residues. V was pared by 2 bases and J by 3 bases, with 15 bases of the junction left unmatched. Germline CDR1 reads SQVTM; CDR2 reads ANQGSEA. The CDR3: CSVEQGDLGQLYTEAFF. The CDR3, as DNA: TGCAGCGTTGAACAAGGGGACCTGGGACAGCTCTACACTGAAGCTTTCTTT.

The rearrangement uses TRBV15 and TRBJ2-1; 8 nucleotides agree with TRBD2. Losses at the gene ends were 5 bases for V and 5 bases for J; bases not matched to a gene: 8. The CDR3 is 15 residues long. The V gene's germline CDR1 is LNHNV and CDR2 YYDKDF (reference sequence). This chain's CDR3 is CATSSGGAFDNEQFF. CDR3 nucleotide sequence: TGTGCCACCAGCTCCGGGGGGGCCTTTGACAATGAGCAGTTCTTC.

Of note for this clone: Other nucleotide sequences in the sample specify the same CDR3. The chain joins TRBV5-6 to TRBJ1-1, with D possibly TRBD1 on 5 matching bases. Germline V gives CDR1 SGHDT, CDR2 YYEEEE. The CDR3 has 14 residues. Trimming stripped 4 bases from V and 0 bases from J, with 10 bases between. In DNA, the CDR3 is TGTGCCAGCAGCCCGGGACCTCTGAACACTGAAGCTTTCTTT. This sequence encodes CASSPGPLNTEAFF.

The chain recombines TRBV5-1 with TRBJ1-1, with D maybe TRBD1 (5 bases). From germline, CDR1 is SGHRS and CDR2 YFSETQ. The CDR3 extends over 13 amino acids. The V gene lost 1 base and the J gene lost 4 bases, with 8 bases spanning the gap. As DNA, the CDR3 is TGCGCCAGCAGCTTGATGGGGGGCACTGAAGCTTTCTTT. This gives the protein CASSLMGGTEAFF.

The chain joins TRBV30 to TRBJ1-1; weak D call: TRBD1 (6 bases). Trimming took 2 bases from V and 3 from J, leaving 13 bases between them. Germline V gene lookup returns CDR1 GTSNPN and CDR2 SVGIG (reference sequence). The CDR3 consists of 14 residues. The CDR3 DNA sequence: TGTGCCTGGAGTAAGGGGGGCGAGTACACTGAAGCTTTCTTT. Residues: CAWSKGGEYTEAFF.

This clone showed up just a few times. The chain recombines TRBV23-1 with TRBJ2-3; perhaps TRBD2 as D (5 bases). TRBV23-1 is recorded as an ORF, its role being uncertain. V was pared by 8 bases and J by 6 bases, with 15 bases between. This CDR3 has 13 amino acids. This chain's CDR3 is CASAPERNDTQYF. CDR3 DNA sequence: TGCGCCAGCGCCCCAGAGCGGAATGATACGCAGTATTTT.

Worth noting for this clone: The junction does not match germline at one end; this may be a read error. This rearrangement joins TRBV5-1 to TRBJ1-2; D remains unclear. Looked up from germline, CDR1 is SGHRS and CDR2 is YFSETQ. The CDR3 extends over 14 amino acids. The CDR3 DNA sequence: TGCGCCAGCAGCTCGGGCCGGACGGTCTATGACTACACCTTC. It yields the protein CASSSGRTVYDYTF.

The chain links TRBV7-2 to TRBJ2-3, with a tentative D call TRBD2 (5 bases). The length of the CDR3 is 15 residues. With 2 bases removed from V and 2 bases from J, the gap between germline ends came to 11 bases. Germline V gene lookup returns CDR1 SGHTA and CDR2 FQGNSA. CDR3 region: CASSLMASTTDTQYF. In DNA, the CDR3 is TGTGCCAGCAGCTTAATGGCTAGCACCACAGATACGCAGTATTTT. Together with reference TRBV7-2 and TRBJ2-3, the CDR3 gives the full variable domain: GAGVSQSPSNKVTEKGKDVELRCDPISGHTALYWYRQSLGQGLEFLIYFQGNSAPDKSGLPSDRFSAERTGGSVSTLTIQRTQQEDSAVYLCASSLMASTTDTQYFGPGTRLTVL.

This clone came up a few times. The chain is built from TRBV29-1 and TRBJ1-2; D is possibly TRBD1 (6 bases). Germline assignment: CDR1 SQVTM and CDR2 ANQGSEA. Trimming removed 6 bases at V and 5 bases at J, with 28 bases between. The CDR3 extends over 17 amino acids. CDR3 nucleotides: TGCAGCGTAATAACACAGGGAACCTCCCGGGATCCTTATGGCTACACCTTC. Its protein product is CSVITQGTSRDPYGYTF. Looking up the rest from reference TRBV29-1 and TRBJ1-2 gives the full variable domain: SAVISQKPSRDICQRGTSLTIQCQVDSQVTMMFWYRQQPGQSLTLIATANQGSEATYESGFVIDKFPISRPNLTFSTLTVSNMSPEDSSIYLCSVITQGTSRDPYGYTFGSGTRLTVV.

The chain joins TRBV27 to TRBJ1-1; D is perhaps TRBD1 (6 bases). The germline CDR1 and CDR2 sequences are MNHEY and SMNVEV (reference sequence). V was trimmed by 2 bases and J by 3 bases, leaving 16 bases between them. The CDR3 length is 16 residues. The CDR3 sequence is CASSLGPGAAHTEAFF. CDR3 nucleotide sequence: TGTGCCAGCAGTTTAGGGCCAGGGGCGGCCCACACTGAAGCTTTCTTT.

CDR3 sequence reads: CASSPRGVQPQHF. As DNA, the CDR3 is TGTGCCAGCAGTCCGCGAGGGGTTCAGCCCCAGCATTTT. The chain links TRBV27 to TRBJ1-5; possibly TRBD1 for D (5 bases). With 5 bases removed from V and 6 bases from J, the gap between germline ends came to 11 bases. The CDR3 totals 13 residues. Per the germline V gene, CDR1 is MNHEY and CDR2 is SMNVEV (reference sequence).

The count of this clone is one. This sequence joins TRBV27 and TRBJ2-7; D could derive from TRBD1 or TRBD2 (5 bases each). This CDR3 contains 14 residues. Deletions cut 6 bases from V and 3 bases from J, with 15 bases between. The germline gives CDR1 MNHEY, CDR2 SMNVEV (reference sequence). The CDR3 nucleotides are TGTGCCAGCAGCCCCCGGGGCGACGACTACGAGCAGTACTTC. It translates to CASSPRGDDYEQYF.

The rearrangement joins TRBV7-9 to TRBJ2-5; D is perhaps TRBD2 (6 bases). The CDR3 is made up of 17 amino acids. CDR1 and CDR2 from the germline V gene are SEHNR and FQNEAQ (reference sequence). Trimming shortened V by 3 bases and J by 5 bases, and 22 bases separated the two germline ends. The CDR3 loop reads CASSFPPTGQGLETQYF. Here the CDR3 DNA reads TGTGCCAGCAGCTTCCCCCCTACCGGTCAGGGACTGGAGACCCAGTACTTC.